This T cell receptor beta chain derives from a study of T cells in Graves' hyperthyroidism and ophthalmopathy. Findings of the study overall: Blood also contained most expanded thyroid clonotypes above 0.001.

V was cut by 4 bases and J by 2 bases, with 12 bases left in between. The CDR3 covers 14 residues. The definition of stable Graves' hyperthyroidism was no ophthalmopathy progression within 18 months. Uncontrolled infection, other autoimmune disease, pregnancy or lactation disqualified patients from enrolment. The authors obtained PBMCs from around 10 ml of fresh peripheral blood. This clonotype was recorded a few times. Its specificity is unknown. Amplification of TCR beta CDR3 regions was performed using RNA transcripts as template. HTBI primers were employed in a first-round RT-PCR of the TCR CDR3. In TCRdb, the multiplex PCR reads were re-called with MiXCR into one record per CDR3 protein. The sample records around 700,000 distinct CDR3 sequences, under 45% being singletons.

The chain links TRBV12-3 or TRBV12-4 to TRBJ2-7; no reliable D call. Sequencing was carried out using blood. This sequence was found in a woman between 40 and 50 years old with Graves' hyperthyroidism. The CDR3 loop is CASSSKVLPYEQYF. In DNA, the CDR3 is TGTGCCAGCAGTTCTAAGGTACTCCCCTACGAGCAGTACTTC.